The table lists the clone carrying this TCR beta chain with a few counts. What it binds is not known. This sample was included in a study of T cells after yellow fever vaccination. Findings and caveats of the study: FACS-sorted repertoires might harbor abundant contaminating clonotypes from the bulk population. Clonotypes found in both CD4 and CD8 compartments made up a small share.

TCRdb passed the 5' RACE reads through MiXCR, listing each CDR3 protein once. The sample includes about 300,000 distinct CDR3 sequences, 6.5% to 8.5% of them seen just once. Germline CDR1 LGHNA, CDR2 YSLEER. The V end was cut by 0 bases, the J end by 11 bases, with 10 bases between. The CDR3 runs to 12 residues. The origin of this receptor is a man in his late teens or twenties who received the YFV17D yellow fever vaccine. V is TRBV4-3 and J is TRBJ1-1; D is perhaps TRBD1 (6 bases). The sequencing here drew on PBMCs, taken about 49 days after the first yellow fever vaccination. CDR3 loop: CASSQDGGPAFF. DNA of the CDR3: TGCGCCAGCAGCCAAGATGGGGGGCCGGCTTTCTTT.